One sample yielded the 13 T cell receptor beta chains listed below, sequenced in a study of T cell responses to AZD1222 COVID-19 vaccine. The data were produced by immunoSEQ multiplex PCR, yet TCRdb's version contains in-frame clones alone and is incomplete. The data show about 180,000 clones, with approximately 90% seen just once and around 1.8% held by the top ten. The material was peripheral blood, obtained on day 0 of AZD1222 vaccination. Receptor source: an adult in good health.

This sequence joins TRBV6-2 or TRBV6-3 and TRBJ2-7; D remains unclear. CDR1 and CDR2 (germline): MNHEY, SVGEGT. Trimming left V 6 bases short and J 2 bases short, with 5 bases between. This CDR3 has 11 residues. In DNA form, the CDR3 reads TGTGCCAGCAGCGACGCCTACGAGCAGTACTTC. Translated: CASSDAYEQYF.

This sequence joins TRBV30 and TRBJ1-5; D ambiguous. The germline V gene has CDR1 GTSNPN and CDR2 SVGIG (reference sequence). V lost 0 bases to trimming and J lost 7 bases, with 10 bases between them. The CDR3 runs to 13 residues. The CDR3: CAWSVARGQPQHF. CDR3 sequence (DNA): TGTGCCTGGAGTGTAGCGAGAGGGCAGCCCCAGCATTTT.

The chain joins TRBV18 to TRBJ1-2, with D uncertain. Trimming took off 2 bases at V and 4 bases at J, with 26 bases between the two ends. Looked up from germline, CDR1 is KGHSH and CDR2 is LQKENI. The CDR3 sequence is 19 residues long. CDR3 nucleotides: TGTGCCAGCTCACCATTTGAGAGCTGGGAACAAACGCCCGTCTATGGCTACACCTTC. Protein sequence: CASSPFESWEQTPVYGYTF.

The rearrangement links TRBV27 to TRBJ2-7; the D gene is possibly TRBD2 (5 bases). CDR1 and CDR2 (germline): MNHEY, SMNVEV (reference sequence). CDR3 size: 14 residues. Trimming cost V 6 bases and J 1 base, with 13 bases left between them. The CDR3 loop reads CASSILAGSYEQYF. The CDR3 DNA follows: TGTGCCAGCAGCATCTTGGCGGGTTCCTACGAGCAGTACTTC.

The chain links TRBV28 to TRBJ1-2, with D possibly matching TRBD1 (5 bases). CDR3 length equals 15 residues. V was pared by 7 bases and J by 5 bases, with 20 bases between. Germline assignment: CDR1 MDHEN and CDR2 SYDVKM. CDR3 region: CASTFGGAMAYGYTF. The CDR3 DNA reads TGTGCCAGCACCTTCGGAGGGGCGATGGCGTATGGCTACACCTTC.

The chain uses TRBV6-6 and TRBJ1-5; 9 bases fit TRBD1. Germline V gene sequence: CDR1 MNHNY, CDR2 SVGAGI (reference sequence). This CDR3 has 20 amino acids. Unmatched junction bases numbered 21, after V lost 5 bases and J lost 4 bases. CDR3 DNA sequence: TGTGCCAGCAGTCCACTAGCCCCCGGGACAGGGCATTCCGGGAATCAGCCCCAGCATTTT. Translating it yields CASSPLAPGTGHSGNQPQHF.

This clone has only one observation. The gene calls are TRBV14 and TRBJ2-7; D gene unclear. CDR1 and CDR2 (germline): SGHDN, FVKESK. Trimming cost V 0 bases and J 7 bases, with 10 bases left between them. This CDR3 comprises 13 residues. Here the CDR3 reads CASSQEMVREQYF. The CDR3 nucleotides are TGTGCCAGCAGCCAAGAAATGGTGCGGGAGCAGTACTTC.

The chain employs TRBV27 and TRBJ2-7, with 7 bases that match TRBD1. J gave up 0 bases and V 9 bases, and 5 bases lay outside the gene matches. Germline V gives CDR1 MNHEY, CDR2 SMNVEV (reference sequence). The CDR3 covers 13 residues. CDR3 amino acids: CARGTAVSYEQYF. The CDR3, as DNA: TGTGCCAGGGGGACAGCCGTCTCCTACGAGCAGTACTTC.

The chain recombines TRBV5-1 with TRBJ2-1, with D perhaps TRBD1 (5 bases). The CDR3 is made up of 14 amino acids. Germline CDR1 reads SGHRS; CDR2 reads YFSETQ. V lost 4 bases to trimming and J lost 0 bases, with 8 bases between them. CDR3 loop: CASSRQHSYNEQFF. CDR3 sequence (DNA): TGCGCCAGCAGCAGACAGCACTCCTACAATGAGCAGTTCTTC.

The chain joins TRBV9 to TRBJ2-5; D is tentatively TRBD1 or TRBD2 (5 bases each). CDR1 and CDR2 from the germline V gene are SGDLS and YYNGEE. Trimming cost V 0 bases and J 6 bases, with 18 bases left between them. The CDR3 has 16 residues. The CDR3 loop is CASSVEGRERGKTQYF. The CDR3 coding sequence is TGTGCCAGCAGCGTAGAGGGCAGGGAGCGTGGAAAGACCCAGTACTTC.

The genes are TRBV9 and TRBJ2-7; 8 bases map to TRBD1. Trimming at V came to 4 bases and at J to 1 base, leaving 10 bases not matched to a gene. The length of the CDR3 is 16 residues. Germline V lookup: CDR1 SGDLS, CDR2 YYNGEE. The CDR3 region has the DNA TGTGCCAGCAGCACTCGACCGGGACAGGTATCCTACGAGCAGTACTTC. This gives the protein CASSTRPGQVSYEQYF.

The chain has TRBV2 and TRBJ1-5, with TRBD1 identical over 8 bases. CDR3 length: 15 amino acids. The J segment lost 4 bases and the V segment lost 3 bases, leaving 5 bases of the junction unmatched. Germline CDR1 and CDR2: SNHLY and FYNNEI. The CDR3 DNA is TGTGCCAGCAGTGACGGACAGGGAGTAAATCAGCCCCAGCATTTT. It yields the protein CASSDGQGVNQPQHF.

This clone was recorded once. The chain is built from TRBV19 and TRBJ1-5, with a possible D match to TRBD1 (5 bases). This CDR3 is 14 amino acids long. Trimming left V 1 base short and J 8 bases short, with 12 bases between. Germline values: CDR1 LNHDA, CDR2 SQIVND (reference sequence). CDR3 amino acids: CASSIVGGNEPQHF. The CDR3, as DNA: TGTGCCAGTAGTATAGTCGGGGGAAACGAGCCCCAGCATTTT. The full variable domain, completed using reference TRBV19 and TRBJ1-5, is DGGITQSPKYLFRKEGQNVTLSCEQNLNHDAMYWYRQDPGQGLRLIYYSQIVNDFQKGDIAEGYSVSREKKESFPLTVTSAQKNPTAFYLCASSIVGGNEPQHFGDGTRLSIL.